The rows below give T cell receptor beta chains drawn from one sample of a study of cytomegalovirus exposure and HLA in healthy donors. Sequenced by immunoSEQ multiplex PCR; TCRdb stores in-frame clones only, minus some. The sample lists approximately 150,000 clones, 65% to 70% occurring once. Sequences were obtained from PBMCs. All receptors come from a young woman in good health and CMV-seropositive. Both conserved end residues are part of each CDR3.

v_call: TRBV5-6; cdr3_aa: CASSLEGAEYEQYF
v_call: TRBV19; cdr3_aa: CASSPGQGTIDEQYF
v_call: TRBV7-7; cdr3_aa: CASSLGTSGSTDTQYF
v_call: TRBV2; cdr3_aa: CASRTGGGNSGQYF
v_call: TRBV29-1; cdr3_aa: CSVFTGYEQYF
v_call: TRBV11-2; cdr3_aa: CASSLLAGSGEQYF
v_call: TRBV2; cdr3_aa: CASSTRQGNSPLHF
v_call: TRBV27; cdr3_aa: CASSSTGYGYTF
v_call: TRBV25-1; cdr3_aa: CASSEWLAPTGELFF
v_call: TRBV11-2; cdr3_aa: CASSTGTGPYTEAFF
v_call: TRBV10-3; cdr3_aa: CAISGGVAGGQETQYF
v_call: TRBV6-1; cdr3_aa: CASRDRSMNTEAFF
v_call: TRBV7-8; cdr3_aa: CASSLPGTGGARQFF
v_call: TRBV7-8; cdr3_aa: CASSLPGQGRGAFF
v_call: TRBV2; cdr3_aa: CASSEGRGPRDTQYF
v_call: TRBV29-1; cdr3_aa: CSVEKRVPGTEAFF
v_call: TRBV18; cdr3_aa: CASSPRWSGGRETQYF
v_call: TRBV7-9; cdr3_aa: CASSSPGGAGRPFTYF
v_call: TRBV4-3; cdr3_aa: CASSQDLRQGAREQYF
v_call: TRBV7-8; cdr3_aa: CASSLWRGTDTQYF
v_call: TRBV28; cdr3_aa: CASSGLLAGDLYEQYF
v_call: TRBV28; cdr3_aa: CASSFGMEKLFF
v_call: TRBV2; cdr3_aa: CAITGPGGPNQPQHF
v_call: TRBV12-5; cdr3_aa: CASGLGDRSYNQPQHF
v_call: TRBV27; cdr3_aa: CASTLAASSTDTQYF
v_call: TRBV30; cdr3_aa: CAWSTPGTKVAETQYF
v_call: TRBV5-1; cdr3_aa: CASSNGLAGGSITYEQYF
v_call: TRBV5-6; cdr3_aa: CASSSIGQGAGETQYF
v_call: TRBV14; cdr3_aa: CASSQLTGLTEAFF
v_call: TRBV2; cdr3_aa: CASSDLAGNQETQYF
v_call: TRBV5-1; cdr3_aa: CASRYGTTNWGNSPLHF
v_call: TRBV27; cdr3_aa: CASRDRGNSPLHF
v_call: TRBV4-3; cdr3_aa: CASSQREAVGYTF
v_call: TRBV5-6; cdr3_aa: CASSLSAGTVSYEQYF
v_call: TRBV5-6; cdr3_aa: CASSPPITDTQYF
v_call: TRBV15; cdr3_aa: CATSKNRDSFYGYTF
v_call: TRBV28; cdr3_aa: CASIRVGGSRETQYF